The next 9 T cell receptor beta chains were all read from a single sample in a study of blood T cell repertoires in COVID-19. Sequenced by immunoSEQ multiplex PCR; TCRdb stores in-frame clones only, minus some. The table records some 80,000 clones, 60% to 85% of them present only once. Sequences were obtained from peripheral blood. The receptors stem from a woman of 80 years or more with active or convalescent COVID-19.

The chain has TRBV10-2 and TRBJ1-1, with 7 bases identical to TRBD1. CDR3 length equals 15 residues. Germline values: CDR1 WSHSY, CDR2 SAAADI. V lost 5 bases, J lost 0 bases, and 6 bases stayed unmatched. CDR3 in amino acids: CASSLGQTLNTEAFF. The CDR3 DNA follows: TGCGCCAGCAGTCTGGGACAGACTTTGAACACTGAAGCTTTCTTT.

This clone has just a few counts. In DNA, the CDR3 is TGTGCCAGCAGCTTGGCCCTCGGGGGGCTGGGCAATGAGCAGTTCTTC. This encodes CASSLALGGLGNEQFF. The chain joins TRBV5-6 to TRBJ2-1, with D perhaps TRBD2 (7 bases). The V end was cut by 0 bases, the J end by 6 bases, with 16 bases between. Per germline, CDR1 SGHDT and CDR2 YYEEEE. CDR3 size: 16 residues. Supplemented by reference TRBV5-6 and TRBJ2-1, the full variable domain reads DAGVTQSPTHLIKTRGQQVTLRCSPKSGHDTVSWYQQALGQGPQFIFQYYEEEERQRGNFPDRFSGHQFPNYSSELNVNALLLGDSALYLCASSLALGGLGNEQFFGPGTRLTVL.

In this sample, this clone turned up a few times. The V call is TRBV15, the J call TRBJ2-3; 10 bases map to TRBD2. Germline loops: CDR1 LNHNV, CDR2 YYDKDF (reference sequence). The CDR3 length is 16 residues. V shed 1 base and J 6 bases; nucleotides not matched to a gene: 7. The CDR3 DNA follows: TGTGCCACCAGCAGAGCTCAGCGGGAGGGCTTGGATACGCAGTATTTT. It encodes CATSRAQREGLDTQYF.

The V and J genes are TRBV7-9 and TRBJ1-5; D unclear. Trimming shortened V by 3 bases and J by 3 bases, and 15 bases separated the two germline ends. This CDR3 is built from 16 residues. CDR1 and CDR2 (germline): SEHNR, FQNEAQ (reference sequence). The DNA of the CDR3 is TGTGCCAGCAGCTTGGGCAGGTCCATACCCAATCAGCCCCAGCATTTT. Its protein is CASSLGRSIPNQPQHF. Full variable domain (remainder filled in from reference TRBV7-9 and TRBJ1-5): DTGVSQNPRHKITKRGQNVTFRCDPISEHNRLYWYRQTLGQGPEFLTYFQNEAQLEKSRLLSDRFSAERPKGSFSTLEIQRTEQGDSAMYLCASSLGRSIPNQPQHFGDGTRLSIL.

The rearrangement uses TRBV27 and TRBJ2-2; D is possibly TRBD2 (5 bases). From germline, CDR1 is MNHEY and CDR2 SMNVEV (reference sequence). The CDR3 is made up of 17 amino acids. With 3 bases removed from V and 3 bases from J, the gap between germline ends came to 17 bases. The CDR3 loop is CASSLFRGWQDTGELFF. The CDR3 nucleotides read TGTGCCAGCAGTTTGTTTCGAGGGTGGCAAGACACCGGGGAGCTGTTTTTT.

The chain employs TRBV19 and TRBJ1-6, with a tentative D call TRBD1 (6 bases). Trimming cost V 3 bases and J 4 bases, with 16 bases left between them. Germline lookup yields CDR1 LNHDA and CDR2 SQIVND (reference sequence). CDR3 length equals 17 residues. The CDR3 protein is CASSMPQGWQYNSPLHF. Written as DNA, the CDR3 is TGTGCCAGTAGTATGCCACAGGGTTGGCAGTATAATTCACCCCTCCACTTT. Full variable domain (missing parts from reference TRBV19 and TRBJ1-6): DGGITQSPKYLFRKEGQNVTLSCEQNLNHDAMYWYRQDPGQGLRLIYYSQIVNDFQKGDIAEGYSVSREKKESFPLTVTSAQKNPTAFYLCASSMPQGWQYNSPLHFGNGTRLTVT.

The rearrangement joins TRBV30 to TRBJ2-4; the match to TRBD1 covers 10 bases. Per the germline V gene, CDR1 is GTSNPN and CDR2 is SVGIG (reference sequence). CDR3 length equals 16 residues. V lost 2 bases, J lost 0 bases, and 4 bases stayed unmatched. CDR3 protein: CAWSTGQGLAKNIQYF. The CDR3 DNA is TGTGCCTGGAGTACGGGACAGGGGTTAGCCAAAAACATTCAGTACTTC. The variable domain in full, completed from reference TRBV30 and TRBJ2-4, reads SQTIHQWPATLVQPVGSPLSLECTVEGTSNPNLYWYRQAAGRGLQLLFYSVGIGQISSEVPQNLSASRPQDRQFILSSKKLLLSDSGFYLCAWSTGQGLAKNIQYFGAGTRLSVL.

The CDR3 sequence is CASSTTGAYEQYF. In DNA form, the CDR3 reads TGTGCCAGTAGCACTACAGGGGCCTACGAGCAGTACTTC. This sequence joins TRBV19 and TRBJ2-7, with 7 bases aligning to TRBD1. From germline, CDR1 is LNHDA and CDR2 SQIVND (reference sequence). The CDR3 has 13 residues. V was clipped by 6 bases and J by 2 bases; unmatched bases: 4.

This clone was picked up one time. The rearrangement joins TRBV15 to TRBJ2-5, with TRBD1 matching over 8 bases. Germline trimming cut 3 bases from V and 2 bases from J; bases unmatched to any gene: 8. Germline CDR1 is LNHNV and CDR2 is YYDKDF (reference sequence). The CDR3 runs 16 residues. CDR3 in DNA: TGTGCCACCAGCAGGTACGGGACAGGCGTTCAAGAGACCCAGTACTTC. The encoded protein is CATSRYGTGVQETQYF.